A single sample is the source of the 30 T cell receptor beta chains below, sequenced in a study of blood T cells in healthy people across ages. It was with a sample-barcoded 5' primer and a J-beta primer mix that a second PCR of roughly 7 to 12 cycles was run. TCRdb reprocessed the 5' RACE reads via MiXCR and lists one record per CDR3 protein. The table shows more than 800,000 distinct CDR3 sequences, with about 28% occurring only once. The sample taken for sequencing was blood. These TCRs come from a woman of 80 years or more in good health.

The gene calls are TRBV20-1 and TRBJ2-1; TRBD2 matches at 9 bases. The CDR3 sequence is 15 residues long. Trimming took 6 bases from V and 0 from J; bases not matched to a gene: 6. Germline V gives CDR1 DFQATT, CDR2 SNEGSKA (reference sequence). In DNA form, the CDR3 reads TGCAGTGCATTCAGCGGGGGGAGCTCCTACAATGAGCAGTTCTTC. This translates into CSAFSGGSSYNEQFF.

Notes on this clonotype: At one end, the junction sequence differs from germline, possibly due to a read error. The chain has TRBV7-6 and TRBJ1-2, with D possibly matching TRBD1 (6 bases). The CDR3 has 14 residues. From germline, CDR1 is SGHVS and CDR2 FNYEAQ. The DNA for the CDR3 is TGTGCCGGCAGCCCTCAACAGGGTGGCTATGGCTACACCTTC. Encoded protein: CAGSPQQGGYGYTF.

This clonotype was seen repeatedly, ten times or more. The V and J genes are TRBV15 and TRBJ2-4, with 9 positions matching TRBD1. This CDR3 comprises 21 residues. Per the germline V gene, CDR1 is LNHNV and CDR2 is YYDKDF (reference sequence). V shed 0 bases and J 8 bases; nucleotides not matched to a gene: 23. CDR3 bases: TGTGCCACCAGCAGAGATCGATTGGTAACAGGGGGCGGTCCGGTATTGGACATTCAGTACTTC. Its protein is CATSRDRLVTGGGPVLDIQYF. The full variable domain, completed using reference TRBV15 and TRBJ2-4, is DAMVIQNPRYQVTQFGKPVTLSCSQTLNHNVMYWYQQKSSQAPKLLFHYYDKDFNNEADTPDNFQSRRPNTSFCFLDIRSPGLGDTAMYLCATSRDRLVTGGGPVLDIQYFGAGTRLSVL.

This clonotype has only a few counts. The CDR3 sequence: CASSWAPPWDSPNYGYTF. Here the CDR3 DNA reads TGCGCCAGCAGCTGGGCGCCCCCTTGGGACAGTCCTAACTATGGCTACACCTTC. The V gene is TRBV5-1, the J gene TRBJ1-2; 7 nucleotides agree with TRBD1. Germline CDR1 reads SGHRS; CDR2 reads YFSETQ. The CDR3 sequence is 18 residues long. Losses at the gene ends were 3 bases for V and 0 bases for J; bases not matched to a gene: 14.

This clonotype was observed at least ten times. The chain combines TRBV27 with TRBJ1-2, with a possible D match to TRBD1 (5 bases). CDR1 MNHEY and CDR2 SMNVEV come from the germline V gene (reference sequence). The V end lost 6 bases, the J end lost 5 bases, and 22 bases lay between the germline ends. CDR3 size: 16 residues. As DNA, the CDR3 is TGTGCCAGCAGCCGAACTCGGGACGCTCGTGTTTATGGCTACACCTTC. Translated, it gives CASSRTRDARVYGYTF.

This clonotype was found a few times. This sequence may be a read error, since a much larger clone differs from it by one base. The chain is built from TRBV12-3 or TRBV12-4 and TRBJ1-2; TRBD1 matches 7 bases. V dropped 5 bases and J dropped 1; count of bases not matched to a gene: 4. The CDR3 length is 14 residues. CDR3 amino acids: CASSEGQINYGYTF. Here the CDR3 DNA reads TGTGCCAGCAGTGAGGGACAGATTAACTATGGCTACACCTTC.

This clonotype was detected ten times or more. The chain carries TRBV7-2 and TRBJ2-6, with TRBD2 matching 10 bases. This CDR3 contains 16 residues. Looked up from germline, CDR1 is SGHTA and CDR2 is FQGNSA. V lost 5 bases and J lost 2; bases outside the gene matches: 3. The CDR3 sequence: CASSPSGGAGANVLTF. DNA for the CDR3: TGTGCCAGCAGCCCGAGCGGGGGGGCTGGGGCCAACGTCCTGACTTTC. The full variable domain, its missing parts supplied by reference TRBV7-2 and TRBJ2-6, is GAGVSQSPSNKVTEKGKDVELRCDPISGHTALYWYRQSLGQGLEFLIYFQGNSAPDKSGLPSDRFSAERTGGSVSTLTIQRTQQEDSAVYLCASSPSGGAGANVLTFGAGSRLTVL.

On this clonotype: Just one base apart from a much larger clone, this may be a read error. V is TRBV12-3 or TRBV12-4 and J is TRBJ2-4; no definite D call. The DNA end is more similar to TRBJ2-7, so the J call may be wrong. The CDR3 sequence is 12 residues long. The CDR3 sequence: CASSLSWAEQYF. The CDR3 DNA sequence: TGTGCCAGCAGTTTATCGTGGGCCGAGCAGTACTTC.

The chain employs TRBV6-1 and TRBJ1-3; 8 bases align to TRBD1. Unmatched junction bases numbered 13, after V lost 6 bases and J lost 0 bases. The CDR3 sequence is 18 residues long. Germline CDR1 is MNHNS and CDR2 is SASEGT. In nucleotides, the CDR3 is TGTGCCAGCAGCACCGGGACAGGAGCTTTTTCCTCTGGAAACACCATATATTTT. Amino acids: CASSTGTGAFSSGNTIYF.

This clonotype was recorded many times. CDR3 residues: CASSLPGSAGLNTEAFF. In DNA form, the CDR3 reads TGTGCCAGCAGTTTGCCAGGATCTGCAGGCCTGAACACTGAAGCTTTCTTT. This chain connects TRBV12-3 or TRBV12-4 to TRBJ1-1; D not certain. This CDR3 is built from 17 residues. The V and J ends lost 3 bases and 0 bases respectively, with 17 bases between them.

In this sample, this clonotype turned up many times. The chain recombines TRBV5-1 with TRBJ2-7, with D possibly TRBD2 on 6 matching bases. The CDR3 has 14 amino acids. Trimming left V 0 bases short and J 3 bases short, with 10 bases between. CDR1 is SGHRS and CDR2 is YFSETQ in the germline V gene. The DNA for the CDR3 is TGCGCCAGCAGCTTGGAGGGCGGGATCTACGAGCAGTACTTC. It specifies CASSLEGGIYEQYF.

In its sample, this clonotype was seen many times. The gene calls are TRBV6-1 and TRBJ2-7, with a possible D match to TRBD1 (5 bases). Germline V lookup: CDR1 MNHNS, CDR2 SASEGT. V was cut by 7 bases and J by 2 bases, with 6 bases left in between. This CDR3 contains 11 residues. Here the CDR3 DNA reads TGTGCCAGCAAGACAGCCTACGAGCAGTACTTC. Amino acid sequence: CASKTAYEQYF.

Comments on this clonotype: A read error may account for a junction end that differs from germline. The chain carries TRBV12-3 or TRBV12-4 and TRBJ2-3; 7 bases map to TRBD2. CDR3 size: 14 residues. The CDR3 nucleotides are TGTGCCAGCATCACTAGCGTGAGCGCAGATGCGCAGTATTTT. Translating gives CASITSVSADAQYF.

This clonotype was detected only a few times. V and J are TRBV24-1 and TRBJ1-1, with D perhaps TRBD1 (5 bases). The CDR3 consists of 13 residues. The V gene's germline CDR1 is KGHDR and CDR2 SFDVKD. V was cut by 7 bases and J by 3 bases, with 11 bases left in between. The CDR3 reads CATRSGGDTEAFF. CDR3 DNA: TGTGCCACCAGGTCAGGAGGGGACACTGAAGCTTTCTTT.

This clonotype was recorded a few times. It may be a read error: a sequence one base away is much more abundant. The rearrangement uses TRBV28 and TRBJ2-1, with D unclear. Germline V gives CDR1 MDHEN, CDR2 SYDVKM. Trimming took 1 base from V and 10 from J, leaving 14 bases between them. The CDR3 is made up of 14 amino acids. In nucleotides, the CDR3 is TGTGCCAGCAGTTTATATCCTGTTACCTACGAGCAGTTCTTC. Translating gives CASSLYPVTYEQFF.

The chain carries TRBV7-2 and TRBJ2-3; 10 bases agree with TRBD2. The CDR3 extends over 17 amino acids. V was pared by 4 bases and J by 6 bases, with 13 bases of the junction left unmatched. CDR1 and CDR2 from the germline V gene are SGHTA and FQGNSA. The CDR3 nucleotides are TGTGCCAGCAGCTCCCAGACTAGCGGGCCCTCCCTTGATACGCAGTATTTT. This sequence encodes CASSSQTSGPSLDTQYF.

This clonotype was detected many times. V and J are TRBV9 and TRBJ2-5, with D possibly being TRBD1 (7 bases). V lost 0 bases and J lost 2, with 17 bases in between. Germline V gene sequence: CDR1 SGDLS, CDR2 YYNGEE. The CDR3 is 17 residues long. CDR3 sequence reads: CASSVGLQGGPQETQYF. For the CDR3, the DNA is TGTGCCAGCAGCGTAGGGTTGCAGGGGGGCCCTCAAGAGACCCAGTACTTC. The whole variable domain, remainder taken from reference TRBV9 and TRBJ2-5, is DSGVTQTPKHLITATGQRVTLRCSPRSGDLSVYWYQQSLDQGLQFLIQYYNGEERAKGNILERFSAQQFPDLHSELNLSSLELGDSALYFCASSVGLQGGPQETQYFGPGTRLLVL.

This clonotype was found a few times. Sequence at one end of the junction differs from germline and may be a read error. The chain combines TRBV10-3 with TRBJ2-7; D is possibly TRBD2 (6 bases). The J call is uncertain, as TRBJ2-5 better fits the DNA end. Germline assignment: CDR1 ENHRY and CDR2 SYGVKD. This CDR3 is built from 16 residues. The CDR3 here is CSIKGTRTGDRETQYF. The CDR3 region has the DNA TGTTCCATCAAAGGGACTCGGACGGGGGATCGGGAGACCCAGTACTTC.

The CDR3 spells CGTRQVGSTEAFF. DNA of the CDR3: TGCGGCACCAGACAGGTGGGAAGCACTGAAGCTTTCTTT. V gene TRBV29-1 combines with J gene TRBJ1-1, with a weak D call TRBD1 (6 bases). This CDR3 spans 13 amino acids. Germline CDR1 reads SQVTM; CDR2 reads ANQGSEA.

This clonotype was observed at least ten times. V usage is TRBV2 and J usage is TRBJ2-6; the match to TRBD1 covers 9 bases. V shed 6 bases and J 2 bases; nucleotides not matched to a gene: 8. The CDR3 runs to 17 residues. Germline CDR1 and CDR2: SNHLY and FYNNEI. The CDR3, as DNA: TGTGCCAGCAGGCCCGGGACAGGGCGAGCTGGGGCCAACGTCCTGACTTTC. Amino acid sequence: CASRPGTGRAGANVLTF.

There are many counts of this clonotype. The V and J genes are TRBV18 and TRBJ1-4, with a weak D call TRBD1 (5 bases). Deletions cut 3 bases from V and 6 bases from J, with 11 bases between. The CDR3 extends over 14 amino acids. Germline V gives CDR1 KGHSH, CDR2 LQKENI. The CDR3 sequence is CASSPDSAHEKLFF. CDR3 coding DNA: TGTGCCAGCTCACCCGACAGCGCCCATGAAAAACTGTTTTTT. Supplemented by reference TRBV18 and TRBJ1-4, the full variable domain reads NAGVMQNPRHLVRRRGQEARLRCSPMKGHSHVYWYRQLPEEGLKFMVYLQKENIIDESGMPKERFSAEFPKEGPSILRIQQVVRGDSAAYFCASSPDSAHEKLFFGSGTQLSVL.

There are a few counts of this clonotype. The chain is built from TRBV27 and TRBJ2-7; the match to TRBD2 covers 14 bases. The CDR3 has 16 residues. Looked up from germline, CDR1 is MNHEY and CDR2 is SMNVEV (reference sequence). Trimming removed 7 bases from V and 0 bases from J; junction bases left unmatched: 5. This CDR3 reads CASTGLAGGRSYEQYF. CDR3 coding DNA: TGTGCCAGCACAGGACTAGCGGGGGGCCGCTCCTACGAGCAGTACTTC.

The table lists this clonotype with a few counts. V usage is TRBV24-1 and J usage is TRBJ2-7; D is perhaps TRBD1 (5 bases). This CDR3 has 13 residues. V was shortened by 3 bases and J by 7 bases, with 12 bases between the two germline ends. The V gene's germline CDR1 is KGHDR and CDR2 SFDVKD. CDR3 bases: TGTGCCACCAGTGATCCCAGGGTCCATGAGCAGTACTTC. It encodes CATSDPRVHEQYF.

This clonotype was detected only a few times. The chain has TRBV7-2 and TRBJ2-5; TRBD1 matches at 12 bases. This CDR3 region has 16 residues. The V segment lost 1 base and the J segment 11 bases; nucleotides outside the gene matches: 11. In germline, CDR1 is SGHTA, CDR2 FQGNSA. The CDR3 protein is CASSLGGQGAGNEQYF. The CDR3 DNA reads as TGTGCCAGCAGCTTAGGGGGACAGGGGGCTGGAAATGAGCAGTACTTC.

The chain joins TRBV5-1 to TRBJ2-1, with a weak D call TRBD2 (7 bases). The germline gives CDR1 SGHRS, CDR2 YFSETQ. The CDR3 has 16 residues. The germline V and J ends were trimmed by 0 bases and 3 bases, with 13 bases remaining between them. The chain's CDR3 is CASSLAGGPNYNEQFF. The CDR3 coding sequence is TGCGCCAGCAGCTTGGCCGGGGGGCCTAACTACAATGAGCAGTTCTTC.

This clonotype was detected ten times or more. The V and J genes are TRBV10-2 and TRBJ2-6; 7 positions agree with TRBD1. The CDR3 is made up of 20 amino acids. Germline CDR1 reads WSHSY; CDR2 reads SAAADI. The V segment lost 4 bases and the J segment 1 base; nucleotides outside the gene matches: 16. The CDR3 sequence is CASSGGPGQPIPSGANVLTF. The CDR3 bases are TGCGCCAGCAGTGGTGGCCCGGGACAGCCTATTCCTTCTGGGGCCAACGTCCTGACTTTC.

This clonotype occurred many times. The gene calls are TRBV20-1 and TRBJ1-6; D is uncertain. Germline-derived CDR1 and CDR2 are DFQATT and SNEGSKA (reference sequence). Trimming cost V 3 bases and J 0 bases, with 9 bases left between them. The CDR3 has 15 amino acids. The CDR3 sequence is CSARSDRSYNSPLHF. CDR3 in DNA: TGCAGTGCTAGGTCGGATCGCTCCTATAATTCACCCCTCCACTTT.

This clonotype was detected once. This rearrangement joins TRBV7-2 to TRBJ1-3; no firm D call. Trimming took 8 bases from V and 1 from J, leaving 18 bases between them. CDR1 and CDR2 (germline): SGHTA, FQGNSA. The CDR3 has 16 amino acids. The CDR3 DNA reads TGTGCCAGCGCACCGAGGAGGGTAGGATCTGGAAACACCATATATTTT. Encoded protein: CASAPRRVGSGNTIYF.

CDR3 loop: CSAPPGQGRSEAFF. CDR3 nucleotides: TGCAGTGCTCCCCCGGGACAGGGTCGGTCTGAAGCTTTCTTT. This chain uses TRBV20-1 with TRBJ1-1, with TRBD1 identical over 9 bases. CDR3 size: 14 residues. Losses at the gene ends were 5 bases for V and 6 bases for J; bases not matched to a gene: 10. Looked up from germline, CDR1 is DFQATT and CDR2 is SNEGSKA (reference sequence).

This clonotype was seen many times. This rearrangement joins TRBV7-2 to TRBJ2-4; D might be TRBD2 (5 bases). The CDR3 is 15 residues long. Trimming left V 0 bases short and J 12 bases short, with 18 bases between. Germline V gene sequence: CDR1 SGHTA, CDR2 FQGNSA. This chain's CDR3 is CASSLAESRGGPQYF. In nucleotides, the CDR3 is TGTGCCAGCAGCTTAGCGGAGAGTCGCGGAGGCCCTCAGTACTTC.